Here is one T cell receptor beta chain with its context. Each donor had 8.5 to 10 milliliters of peripheral blood drawn. The data originate from a study of blood T cells in healthy people across ages. Primed by a sample-barcoded 5' primer and a J-beta primer mix, a second PCR proceeded for roughly 6 to 12 cycles. Each CDR3 protein is one row after TCRdb ran MiXCR on the 5' RACE reads. The sample yields around 990,000 distinct CDR3 sequences, approximately 38% seen once. The CDR3 spans 12 residues. CDR1 is SGHRS and CDR2 is YFSETQ in the germline V gene. The V end was cut by 7 bases, the J end by 5 bases, with 10 bases between.

The receptor was derived from a man between 18 and 35 years old in good health. V is TRBV5-1 and J is TRBJ2-1; D gene ambiguous. The sequenced material came from blood. This chain's CDR3 is CASRPDNNEQFF. The CDR3 DNA sequence: TGCGCCAGCCGACCTGACAACAATGAGCAGTTCTTC.